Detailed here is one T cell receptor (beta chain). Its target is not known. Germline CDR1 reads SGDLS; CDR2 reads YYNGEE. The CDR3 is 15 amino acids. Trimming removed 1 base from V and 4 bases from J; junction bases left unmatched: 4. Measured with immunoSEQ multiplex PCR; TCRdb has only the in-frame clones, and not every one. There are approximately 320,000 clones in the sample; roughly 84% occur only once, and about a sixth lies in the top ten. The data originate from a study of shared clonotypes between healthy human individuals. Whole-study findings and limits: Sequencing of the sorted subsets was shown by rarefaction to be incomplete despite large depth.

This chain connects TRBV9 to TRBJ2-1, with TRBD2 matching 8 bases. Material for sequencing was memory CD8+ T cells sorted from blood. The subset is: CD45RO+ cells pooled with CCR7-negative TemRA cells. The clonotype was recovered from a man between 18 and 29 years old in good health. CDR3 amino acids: CASSVLGLGYNEQFF. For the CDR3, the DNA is TGTGCCAGCAGCGTATTGGGACTAGGTTACAATGAGCAGTTCTTC.